This TCR beta chain was identified in a study of naive and memory T cell subsets. Findings and limits, study-wide: Especially in CD8 cells, naive repertoires contained a few larger clonotypes, possibly CD45RA-re-expressing memory cells. Gini index rose across naive, CM, EM and EMRA in CD4 and CD8.

Two oligonucleotides, mixed equimolar, formed the beta constant-region primer covering TRBC1 and TRBC2. Ligated cDNA was amplified by four rounds of PCR with nested alpha and beta constant-region primers and SP2. MiXCR, applied by TCRdb to the UMI-ligation and nested PCR reads, yields one record per CDR3 protein. The table has about 100,000 distinct CDR3 sequences, roughly 15% seen once; the top ten hold around 3%. The germline CDR1 and CDR2 sequences are LGHNT and FRNRAP. The V gene lost 5 bases and the J gene lost 3 bases, with 8 bases spanning the gap. The CDR3 runs 13 residues. A remark on this clonotype: The antigen remains undetermined. Since a much larger clone is just one base distant, this may be a read error. As the CDR3 is not closed by the conserved phenylalanine or tryptophan, this likely results from a read error.

Sequencing was performed on naive CD8+ T cells from blood. This receptor was identified in a human donor in good health. The rearrangement uses TRBV12-5 and TRBJ2-1, with D uncertain. This chain's CDR3 is CASGLPNYNEQFL. DNA for the CDR3: TGTGCTAGTGGTCTCCCCAACTACAATGAGCAGTTCCTC.